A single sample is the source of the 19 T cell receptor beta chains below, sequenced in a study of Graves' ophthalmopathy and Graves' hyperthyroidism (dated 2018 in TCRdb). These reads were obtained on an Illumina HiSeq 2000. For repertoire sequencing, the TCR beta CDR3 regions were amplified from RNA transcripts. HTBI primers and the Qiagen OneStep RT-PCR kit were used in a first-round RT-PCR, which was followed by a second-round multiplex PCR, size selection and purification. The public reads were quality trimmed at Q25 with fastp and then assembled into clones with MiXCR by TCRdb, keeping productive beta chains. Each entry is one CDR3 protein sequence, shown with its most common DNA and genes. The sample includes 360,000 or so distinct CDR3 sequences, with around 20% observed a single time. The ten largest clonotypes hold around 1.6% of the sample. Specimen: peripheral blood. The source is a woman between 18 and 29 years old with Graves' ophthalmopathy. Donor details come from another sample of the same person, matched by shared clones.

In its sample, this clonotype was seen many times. CDR3 in DNA: TGTGCCAGCAGTGCCAGTCCCGTGGCACCCCTCCACTTT. This translates into CASSASPVAPLHF. This chain links TRBV12-3 or TRBV12-4 with TRBJ1-6; D gene unclear. This CDR3 spans 13 amino acids. The V gene lost 5 bases and the J gene lost 11 bases, with 13 bases spanning the gap.

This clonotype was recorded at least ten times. CDR3 nucleotides: TGTGCCAGCAATAGACAGGGAATGCGTGGCTACACCTTC. Protein product: CASNRQGMRGYTF. The J gene is TRBJ1-2, the V gene TRBV28; 7 bases align to TRBD1. The CDR3 is 13 residues long. Looked up from germline, CDR1 is MDHEN and CDR2 is SYDVKM. With 7 bases clipped from V and 7 bases from J, the junction kept 9 bases outside the gene matches.

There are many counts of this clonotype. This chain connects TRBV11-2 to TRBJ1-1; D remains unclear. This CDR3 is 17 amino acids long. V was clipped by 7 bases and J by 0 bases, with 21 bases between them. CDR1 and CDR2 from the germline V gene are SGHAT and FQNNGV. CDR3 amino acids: CASTNWGLGELNTEAFF. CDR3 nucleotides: TGTGCCAGCACCAATTGGGGTCTCGGGGAATTGAACACTGAAGCTTTCTTT.

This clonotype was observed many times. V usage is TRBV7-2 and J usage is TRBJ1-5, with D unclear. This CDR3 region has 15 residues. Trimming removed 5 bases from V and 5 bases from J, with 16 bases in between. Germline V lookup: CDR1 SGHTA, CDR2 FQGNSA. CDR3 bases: TGTGCCAGCAGCCTGTCGGACGGAGGCTATCAGCCCCAGCATTTT. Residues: CASSLSDGGYQPQHF.

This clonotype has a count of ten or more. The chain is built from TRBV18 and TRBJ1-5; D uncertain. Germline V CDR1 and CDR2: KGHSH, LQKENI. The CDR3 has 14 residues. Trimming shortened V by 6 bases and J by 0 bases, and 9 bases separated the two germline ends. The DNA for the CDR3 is TGTGCCAGCTCCTCCACTTTTAGCAATCAGCCCCAGCATTTT. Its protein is CASSSTFSNQPQHF.

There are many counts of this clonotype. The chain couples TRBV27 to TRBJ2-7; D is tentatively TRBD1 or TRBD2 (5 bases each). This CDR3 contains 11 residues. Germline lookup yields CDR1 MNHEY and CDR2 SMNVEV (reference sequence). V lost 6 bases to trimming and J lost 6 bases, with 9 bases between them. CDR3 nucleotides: TGTGCCAGCAGACGGGGCTCCGAGCAGTACTTC. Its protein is CASRRGSEQYF.

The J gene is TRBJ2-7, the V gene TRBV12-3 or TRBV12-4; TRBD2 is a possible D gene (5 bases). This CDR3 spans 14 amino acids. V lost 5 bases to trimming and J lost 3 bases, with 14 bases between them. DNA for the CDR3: TGTGCCAGCAGTGCATACGGGGAAAACTACGAGCAGTACTTC. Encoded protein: CASSAYGENYEQYF.

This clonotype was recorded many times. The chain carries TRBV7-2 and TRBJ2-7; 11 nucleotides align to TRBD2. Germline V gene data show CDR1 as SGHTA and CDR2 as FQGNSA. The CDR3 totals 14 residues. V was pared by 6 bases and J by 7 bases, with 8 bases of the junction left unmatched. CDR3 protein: CASSLAGGGEEQYF. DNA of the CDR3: TGTGCCAGCAGTCTAGCGGGAGGCGGGGAGGAGCAGTACTTC.

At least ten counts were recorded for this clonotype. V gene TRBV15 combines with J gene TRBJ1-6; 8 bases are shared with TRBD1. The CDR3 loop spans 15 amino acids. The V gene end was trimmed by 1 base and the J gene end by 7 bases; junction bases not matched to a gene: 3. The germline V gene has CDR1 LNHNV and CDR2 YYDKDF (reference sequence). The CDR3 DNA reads TGTGCCACCAGCAGAGGACAGGGGCAAAATTCACCCCTCCACTTT. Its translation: CATSRGQGQNSPLHF.

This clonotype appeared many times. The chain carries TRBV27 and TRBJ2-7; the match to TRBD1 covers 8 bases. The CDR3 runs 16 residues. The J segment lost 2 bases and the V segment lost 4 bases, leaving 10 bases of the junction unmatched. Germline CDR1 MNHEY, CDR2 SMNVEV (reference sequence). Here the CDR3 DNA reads TGTGCCAGCAGTTGGTCATGGGGACAGGCTCCCTACGAGCAGTACTTC. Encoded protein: CASSWSWGQAPYEQYF.

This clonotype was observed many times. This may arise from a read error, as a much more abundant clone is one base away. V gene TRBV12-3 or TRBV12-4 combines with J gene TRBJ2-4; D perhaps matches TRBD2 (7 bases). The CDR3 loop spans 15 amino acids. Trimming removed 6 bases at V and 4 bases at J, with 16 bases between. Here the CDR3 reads CASRSGGARKNIQYF. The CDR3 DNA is TGTGCCAGCAGGAGTGGGGGGGCAAGAAAAAACATTCAGTACTTC.

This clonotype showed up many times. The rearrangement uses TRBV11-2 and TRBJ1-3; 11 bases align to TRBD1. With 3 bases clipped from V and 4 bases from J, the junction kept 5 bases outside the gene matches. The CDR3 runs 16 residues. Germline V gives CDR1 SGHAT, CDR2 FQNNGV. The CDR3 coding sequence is TGTGCCAGCAGCTTTGTCGGACAGGGGGCCGGAAACACCATATATTTT. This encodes CASSFVGQGAGNTIYF.

CDR3: CASSSPGRIRTGELFF. Here the CDR3 DNA reads TGTGCCAGCAGTTCTCCCGGACGAATCAGGACCGGGGAGCTGTTTTTT. The V gene is TRBV12-3 or TRBV12-4, the J gene TRBJ2-2; no reliable D call. The CDR3 length is 16 residues. The V gene lost 4 bases and the J gene lost 5 bases, with 17 bases spanning the gap.

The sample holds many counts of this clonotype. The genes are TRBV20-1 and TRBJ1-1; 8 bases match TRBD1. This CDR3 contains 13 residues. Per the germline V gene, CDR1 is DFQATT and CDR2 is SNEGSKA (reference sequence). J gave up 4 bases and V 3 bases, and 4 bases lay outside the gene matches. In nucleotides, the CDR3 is TGCAGTGCTAGCCAGGGGGCGCGCACTGAAGCTTTCTTT. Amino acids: CSASQGARTEAFF.

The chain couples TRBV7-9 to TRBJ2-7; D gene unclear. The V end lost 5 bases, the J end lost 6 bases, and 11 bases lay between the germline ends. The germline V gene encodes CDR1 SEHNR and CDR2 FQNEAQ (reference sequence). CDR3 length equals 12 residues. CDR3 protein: CASSATVLEQYF. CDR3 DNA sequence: TGTGCCAGCAGCGCTACCGTACTCGAGCAGTACTTC.

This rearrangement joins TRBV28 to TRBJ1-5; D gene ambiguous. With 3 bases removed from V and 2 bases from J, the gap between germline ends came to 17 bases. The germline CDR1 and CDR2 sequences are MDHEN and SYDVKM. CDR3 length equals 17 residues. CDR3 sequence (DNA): TGTGCCAGCAGTTTTATCCCCTCAGGCTGGGGCAATCAGCCCCAGCATTTT. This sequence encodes CASSFIPSGWGNQPQHF.

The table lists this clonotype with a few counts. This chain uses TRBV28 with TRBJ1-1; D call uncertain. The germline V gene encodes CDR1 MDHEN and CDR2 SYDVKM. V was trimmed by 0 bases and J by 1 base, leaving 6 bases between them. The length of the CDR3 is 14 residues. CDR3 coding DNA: TGTGCCAGCAGTTTATGGACGGGGAACACTGAAGCTTTCTTT. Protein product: CASSLWTGNTEAFF.

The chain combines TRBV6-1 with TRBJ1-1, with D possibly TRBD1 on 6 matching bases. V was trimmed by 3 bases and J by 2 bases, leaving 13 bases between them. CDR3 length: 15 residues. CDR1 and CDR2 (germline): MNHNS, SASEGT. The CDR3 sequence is CASSDGRGRNTEAFF. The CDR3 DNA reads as TGTGCCAGCAGTGACGGGCGGGGGCGAAACACTGAAGCTTTCTTT.

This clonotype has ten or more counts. The CDR3 spells CASSARDRINYEQYF. The CDR3, as DNA: TGTGCCAGCAGCGCAAGGGACAGGATTAACTACGAGCAGTACTTC. The V and J genes are TRBV9 and TRBJ2-7; the match to TRBD1 covers 8 bases. This CDR3 is 15 amino acids long. Germline V gene lookup returns CDR1 SGDLS and CDR2 YYNGEE. V shed 3 bases, J shed 3 bases, and the junction held 8 bases outside the gene matches.